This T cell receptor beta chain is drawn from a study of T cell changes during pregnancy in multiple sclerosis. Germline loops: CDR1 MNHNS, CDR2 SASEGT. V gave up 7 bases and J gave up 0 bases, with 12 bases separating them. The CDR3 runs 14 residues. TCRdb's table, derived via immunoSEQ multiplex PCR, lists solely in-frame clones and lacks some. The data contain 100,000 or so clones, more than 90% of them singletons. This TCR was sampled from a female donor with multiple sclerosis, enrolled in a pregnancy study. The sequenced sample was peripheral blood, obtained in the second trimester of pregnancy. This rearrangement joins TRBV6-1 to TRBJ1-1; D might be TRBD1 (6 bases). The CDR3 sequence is CASNQGHLNTEAFF. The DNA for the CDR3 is TGTGCCAGCAACCAGGGGCACCTGAACACTGAAGCTTTCTTT.